The rows below give T cell receptor beta chains drawn from one sample of a study of cytomegalovirus exposure and HLA in healthy donors. Sequenced by immunoSEQ multiplex PCR; TCRdb stores in-frame clones only, minus some. This sample has some 210,000 clones; roughly 84% occur once, and the top ten carry 1.5% to 2%. The sample consisted of PBMCs. The receptors here all came from a woman younger than 30 in good health and CMV-seropositive. Both conserved end residues are part of each CDR3. The D gene is left open where the match is weak. Some rows have no size entry. The others give once, few or many, or a class for an expanded clone.

TRBV7-2	TRBJ2-1	TRBD2	.	CASSSSGRASYNEQFF	TGTGCCAGCAGCTCTAGCGGGAGGGCCTCCTACAATGAGCAGTTCTTC
TRBV18	TRBJ1-1	.	once	CASSLEQGGNTEAFF	TGTGCCAGCTCACTCGAGCAGGGTGGGAACACTGAAGCTTTCTTT
TRBV9	TRBJ1-5	.	.	CASSVGNGVQPQHF	TGTGCCAGCAGCGTAGGGAACGGGGTCCAGCCCCAGCATTTT
TRBV19	TRBJ2-2	.	.	CASKNPFSRDLDTNTGELFF	TGTGCCAGTAAAAACCCATTCTCCCGGGACTTAGACACGAACACCGGGGAGCTGTTTTTT
TRBV5-5	TRBJ1-2	TRBD1	.	CASRVQDRVGGYTF	TGTGCCAGCAGAGTCCAGGACAGGGTTGGTGGCTACACCTTC
TRBV11-2	TRBJ2-2	.	many	CASSSSMRSGELFF	TGTGCCAGCAGCTCAAGTATGAGATCCGGGGAGCTGTTTTTT
TRBV6-1	TRBJ2-5	.	.	CASSEPGEETQYF	TGTGCCAGCAGTGAACCCGGAGAAGAGACCCAGTACTTC
TRBV2	TRBJ2-3	TRBD2	.	CASIQGLAGIASTDTQYF	TGTGCCAGCATCCAGGGGCTAGCGGGGATAGCTAGCACAGATACGCAGTATTTT
TRBV7-9	TRBJ2-3	TRBD2	once	CASSSTGLAGEDTQYF	TGTGCCAGCAGCTCCACCGGACTAGCGGGAGAAGATACGCAGTATTTT
TRBV28	TRBJ1-1	.	.	CASSLFSGSTEAFF	TGTGCCAGCAGTTTATTCTCCGGGAGCACTGAAGCTTTCTTT
TRBV18	TRBJ2-1	TRBD2	once	CASSPQGLVRTSGRVNEQFF	TGTGCCAGCTCACCACAGGGGCTTGTACGGACTAGCGGGAGAGTGAATGAGCAGTTCTTC
TRBV7-9	TRBJ2-7	.	.	CASSLPTVTYEQYF	TGTGCCAGCAGCCTACCGACAGTCACCTACGAGCAGTACTTC
TRBV6-6	TRBJ2-4	TRBD2	.	CASSYTGGKNIQYF	TGTGCCAGCAGTTACACGGGGGGCAAAAACATTCAGTACTTC
TRBV2	TRBJ2-4	TRBD2	.	CASSDAALAGGSENIQYF	TGTGCCAGCAGTGATGCCGCCCTAGCGGGGGGGAGCGAAAACATTCAGTACTTC
TRBV28	TRBJ2-7	TRBD1	.	CASSFGRGPSYEQYF	TGTGCCAGCAGTTTCGGAAGGGGGCCCTCCTACGAGCAGTACTTC
TRBV7-9	TRBJ2-1	TRBD1	.	CASSLGQGENEQFF	TGTGCCAGCAGCTTGGGACAGGGGGAGAATGAGCAGTTCTTC
TRBV7-8	TRBJ1-1	.	.	CASHKTRRQVNTEAFF	TGTGCCAGCCACAAGACACGGCGACAGGTGAACACTGAAGCTTTCTTT
TRBV6-1	TRBJ1-1	.	.	CASSEGRATEAFF	TGTGCCAGCAGTGAAGGCAGGGCCACTGAAGCTTTCTTT
TRBV19	TRBJ1-5	TRBD1	.	CASSSSGGVGQPQHF	TGTGCCAGTAGTTCTTCAGGGGGAGTGGGTCAGCCCCAGCATTTT
TRBV5-4	TRBJ1-4	.	.	CASSKDKYDEKLFF	TGTGCCAGCAGCAAGGACAAATACGATGAAAAACTGTTTTTT
TRBV4-1	TRBJ2-5	TRBD1	.	CASSQTWDRGRTQYF	TGCGCCAGCAGCCAAACCTGGGACAGGGGTCGGACCCAGTACTTC
TRBV6-1	TRBJ1-5	TRBD1	once	CASSEFAGGYSNQPQHF	TGTGCCAGCAGTGAATTTGCAGGGGGTTATAGCAATCAGCCCCAGCATTTT
TRBV19	TRBJ2-4	.	.	CASRDSKNIQYF	TGTGCCAGTAGGGACAGCAAAAACATTCAGTACTTC
TRBV19	TRBJ1-2	.	.	CASWGSYNYGYTF	TGTGCCAGTTGGGGCAGCTATAACTATGGCTACACCTTC
TRBV7-8	TRBJ2-2	TRBD1	.	CASSPDRGYTGELFF	TGTGCCAGCAGCCCCGACAGGGGATACACCGGGGAGCTGTTTTTT
TRBV2	TRBJ2-3	.	.	CASNGRGTDTQYF	TGTGCCAGCAATGGCAGGGGAACAGATACGCAGTATTTT
TRBV6-1	TRBJ2-1	.	.	CASSEFGGINNEQFF	TGTGCCAGCAGTGAATTCGGGGGAATAAACAATGAGCAGTTCTTC